Following are 6 T cell receptor beta chains from one sample sequenced in a study of blood T cells in healthy people across ages. A second PCR, run for roughly 7 to 12 cycles, used a sample-barcoded 5' primer plus a J-beta primer mix. TCRdb reprocessed the 5' RACE reads via MiXCR and lists one record per CDR3 protein. The top ten hold 6.5% to 8.5% of the sample, which has roughly 1,300,000 distinct CDR3 sequences, approximately 59% seen once. Input material: blood. Source of these receptors: a man between 18 and 35 years old in good health.

In its sample, this clonotype was seen a few times. The chain couples TRBV6-6 to TRBJ1-2; TRBD1 matches 10 bases. The V and J ends lost 0 bases and 8 bases, in that order; junction bases with no gene match: 3. Germline loops: CDR1 MNHNY, CDR2 SVGAGI (reference sequence). The CDR3 loop spans 14 amino acids. The CDR3 sequence: CASSYSDRGKGYTF. CDR3 sequence (DNA): TGTGCCAGCAGTTACTCGGACAGGGGGAAAGGCTACACCTTC.

The rearrangement joins TRBV10-3 to TRBJ2-5, with 8 nucleotides matching TRBD2. Per the germline V gene, CDR1 is ENHRY and CDR2 is SYGVKD. The CDR3 is made up of 14 amino acids. After removal of 8 bases from V and 2 bases from J, the junction contained 7 bases not matched to a gene. CDR3: CAIPGLEAQETQYF. The CDR3 DNA reads as TGTGCCATCCCGGGACTAGAGGCTCAAGAGACCCAGTACTTC.

This chain joins TRBV6-2 or TRBV6-3 and TRBJ1-5; D is possibly TRBD1 (5 bases). This CDR3 has 18 amino acids. Trimming took 2 bases from V and 2 from J, leaving 19 bases between them. The germline gives CDR1 MNHEY, CDR2 SVGEGT. In DNA, the CDR3 is TGTGCCAGCAGTTACGATTCTGCGGGGGTATCTGGCAATCAGCCCCAGCATTTT. Translating it yields CASSYDSAGVSGNQPQHF.

The chain combines TRBV7-9 with TRBJ2-6; D is unresolved. The germline V and J ends were trimmed by 5 bases and 3 bases, with 11 bases remaining between them. The CDR3 contains 15 residues. Germline CDR1 SEHNR, CDR2 FQNEAQ (reference sequence). CDR3 residues: CASSTSNSGANVLTF. CDR3 coding DNA: TGTGCCAGCAGCACCTCTAACAGTGGGGCCAACGTCCTGACTTTC.

This chain connects TRBV4-3 to TRBJ2-2, with D perhaps matching TRBD1 (6 bases). The CDR3 sequence is 15 residues long. The V gene's germline CDR1 is LGHNA and CDR2 YSLEER. V gave up 3 bases and J gave up 1 base, with 9 bases separating them. As DNA, the CDR3 is TGCGCCAGCAGCCATCTGGACAGGAACACCGGGGAGCTGTTTTTT. Translating it yields CASSHLDRNTGELFF.

A few counts support this clonotype. The chain uses TRBV12-3 or TRBV12-4 and TRBJ2-7; a possible D gene is TRBD1 (5 bases). Trimming left V 5 bases short and J 1 base short, with 18 bases between. The CDR3 covers 16 residues. The CDR3 protein is CASSDPTETSSYEQYF. The CDR3 bases are TGTGCCAGCAGTGACCCGACAGAGACATCGTCCTACGAGCAGTACTTC.